The entry below gives a single T cell receptor (beta chain) sequence along with its context. Its antigen is not identified. PCR primers comprised 60 Vbeta and 13 Jbeta primers. Sequencing was performed with immunoSEQ multiplex PCR; in TCRdb, only in-frame clones are kept and a portion is missing. The data show some 140,000 clones, 75% to 90% seen once. This specimen belongs to a study of cytomegalovirus exposure and HLA in healthy donors. In germline, CDR1 is SGHDT, CDR2 YYEEEE. The CDR3 has 16 residues. The V and J ends lost 3 bases and 3 bases, in that order; junction bases with no gene match: 8. Regarding the study as a whole: More clonal expansion characterized HLA-associated TCR beta chains than equally common others in a later analysis.

Sequencing was performed on PBMCs. The sequence was obtained from a woman in her forties or fifties in good health and CMV-seropositive. This rearrangement joins TRBV5-6 to TRBJ2-7; 11 bases are shared with TRBD1. CDR3 residues: CASSYGAGTGGYEQYF. The CDR3 region has the DNA TGTGCCAGCAGCTACGGAGCGGGGACAGGGGGCTACGAGCAGTACTTC.